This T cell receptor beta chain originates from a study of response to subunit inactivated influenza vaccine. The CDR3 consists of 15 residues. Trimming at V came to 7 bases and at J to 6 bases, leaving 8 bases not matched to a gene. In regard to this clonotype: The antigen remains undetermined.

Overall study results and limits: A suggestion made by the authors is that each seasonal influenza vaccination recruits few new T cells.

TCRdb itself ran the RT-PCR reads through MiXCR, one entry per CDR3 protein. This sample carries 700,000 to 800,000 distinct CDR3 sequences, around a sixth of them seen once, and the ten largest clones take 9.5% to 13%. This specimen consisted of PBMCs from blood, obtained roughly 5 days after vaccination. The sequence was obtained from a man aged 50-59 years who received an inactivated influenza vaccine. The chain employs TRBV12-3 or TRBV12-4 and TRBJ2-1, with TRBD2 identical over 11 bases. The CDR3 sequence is CASNFLAGGINEQFF. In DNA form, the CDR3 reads TGTGCCAGCAATTTTTTAGCGGGGGGGATCAATGAGCAGTTCTTC.